This paragraph reports one TCR beta chain. This clone has only one observation. Its antigen remains undetermined. Base qualities are missing; no much larger clone stands one base away. The trial excluded patients who had a history of autoimmune disease or who were on systemic immunosuppression. Peripheral blood for TCR sequencing was drawn from every dose cohort at baseline, at cycle 4 day 1 and at cycle 7 day 1. Samples were obtained from an open-label, multicenter, first-in-human phase I dose-escalation trial of ivuxolimab. Adults with locally advanced or metastatic head and neck squamous cell, hepatocellular, melanoma or renal cell carcinoma were enrolled in the trial. Before TCR sequencing, CD4+ T cells and CD8+ T cells were sorted from peripheral blood as separate populations. As encoded in the germline V gene, CDR1 is SGHTA while CDR2 is FQGTGA. The V end loses 5 bases and the J end loses 1 base, and a stretch of 8 bases separates them. From cysteine to phenylalanine, the CDR3 is 13 amino acids long. CDR3 DNA is the only sequence kept; it has 39 bases, read in frame from the first base.

The data belong to a study of OX40 agonist ivuxolimab in advanced cancers. Describing the broader study: Ivuxolimab was a fully human IgG2 agonistic monoclonal antibody targeting the costimulatory receptor OX40 (CD134). Intravenous ivuxolimab was administered to patients every 2 weeks at six dose levels: 0.01, 0.1, 0.3, 1.5, 3 and 10 mg/kg. Among the approximately 54 dose-escalation patients, some 20 had hepatocellular carcinoma, approximately 15 melanoma, 9 renal cell carcinoma and 9 head and neck cancer. In the dose-escalation cohort, approximately 82% of patients were male, and the mean age was roughly 56 years with a range of roughly 20 to 79. Patients were allowed to have had prior anti-PD-1, anti-PD-L1 or anti-CTLA-4 therapy, and around 43% of the dose-escalation patients had been treated with checkpoint inhibitors. Three dose-escalation patients achieved partial responses, one with hepatocellular carcinoma and two with cutaneous melanoma. The point of sequencing TCRbeta in the periphery was to test whether ivuxolimab changed TCR sequence diversity and drove clonal T-cell expansion. The paper covers the monotherapy dose-escalation part of the phase I ivuxolimab trial, which included N ≈ 57 patients.

For sequencing of the TCRbeta CDR3 region, genomic DNA was extracted from the sorted cells. TCRbeta CDR3 regions were sequenced using the immunoSEQ Assay. TCRdb obtained this table from immuneACCESS and retained in-frame rearrangements with V and J assigned. These tables miss some clones; where compared with another copy, unresolved V genes account for less than half of the shortfall, and the remainder is unexplained. The sample includes over 85,000 clones, with roughly four fifths observed a single time. More than 1.4% of the sample is in the top ten clones. Points the paper makes about the study in general: After ivuxolimab, more expanded clones were found on average in CD8+ T cells than in CD4+ T cells. At doses of 0.1 to 3.0 mg/kg, clonal expansion of both CD4+ and CD8+ blood T cells was observed from baseline to week 6. Low levels of normalized T-cell clonal expansion were also seen in some nonresponding patients. In partial responders in the 0.1-3.0 mg/kg groups, normalized peripheral clonal expansion was found to be among the lowest, especially among CD8+ T cells. Antigen specificity was not determined for the clonally expanded peripheral T cells.

Sequences were derived from CD4+ or CD8+ T cells sorted from blood, sampled in a trial of the OX40 agonist ivuxolimab. This clonotype was obtained from an adult with an advanced solid tumor such as melanoma, head and neck, liver or kidney cancer. The chain uses TRBV7-3 and TRBJ1-1, with the D gene not clear enough to name. The sequence in DNA is TGTGCCAGCAGCGCTCAAGGGAACACTGAAGCTTTCTTT. Translation gives CASSAQGNTEAFF.